A selection of T cell receptor beta chains follows, all from one sample in a study of CD8 T cells in ankylosing spondylitis. Each CDR3 protein gets one entry after TCRdb re-called the 5' RACE reads with MiXCR. The table records about 440,000 distinct CDR3 sequences, approximately 17% of them present only once. Sequencing was performed on blood, either unsorted or a sorted T cell fraction (not recorded which). These receptors originate from a male donor with ankylosing spondylitis. Both conserved end residues are part of each CDR3. Fields, in order: clone size, D gene, J gene, V gene, CDR3 protein, CDR3 DNA. D genes are given only for firm matches. Not all rows give a size; the values are once, few, many and, for expanded clones, a class.

>-|TRBD2|TRBJ2-1|TRBV7-6
CASSFNSPTGLAGVGNEQFF
TGTGCCAGCAGTTTTAACAGCCCCACCGGACTAGCGGGAGTGGGAAATGAGCAGTTCTTC
>few|-|TRBJ1-1|TRBV5-1
CASSLRWNTEAFF
TGCGCCAGCAGCTTGCGATGGAACACTGAAGCTTTCTTT
>many|-|TRBJ1-5|TRBV4-1
CASSQVRQISNQPQHF
TGCGCCAGCAGCCAAGTGCGACAAATTAGCAATCAGCCCCAGCATTTT
>-|-|TRBJ2-3|TRBV6-5
CASSPEDTQYF
TGTGCCAGCAGTCCCGAGGATACGCAGTATTTT
>-|-|TRBJ1-3|TRBV20-1
CSATGGNRRNTIYF
TGCAGTGCTACTGGGGGGAATAGGAGAAACACCATATATTTT
>few|TRBD2|TRBJ2-1|TRBV20-1
CSAGGLAGGQEQFF
TGCAGTGCTGGAGGGCTAGCGGGGGGCCAGGAGCAGTTCTTC
>few|-|TRBJ1-2|TRBV7-2
CASSSQGLGYTF
TGTGCCAGCAGCTCCCAGGGGTTGGGCTACACCTTC
>many|-|TRBJ2-4|TRBV11-2
CASSLEGGQNKLAKNIQYF
TGTGCCAGCAGCTTAGAGGGGGGACAGAACAAACTAGCCAAAAACATTCAGTACTTC
>few|TRBD2|TRBJ2-7|TRBV29-1
CSVKAGGPYEQYF
TGCAGCGTCAAAGCGGGAGGGCCCTACGAGCAGTACTTC
>-|TRBD1|TRBJ1-2|TRBV20-1
CSARRPDRGGYYGYTF
TGCAGTGCTAGACGTCCTGACAGGGGAGGCTACTATGGCTACACCTTC
>few|-|TRBJ1-5|TRBV7-2
CASSPWGIGNQPQHF
TGTGCCAGCAGTCCCTGGGGTATAGGGAATCAGCCCCAGCATTTT
>-|-|TRBJ1-1|TRBV30
CARDGSHLGTEAFF
TGTGCCCGGGATGGTTCTCACCTGGGGACTGAAGCTTTCTTT
>-|-|TRBJ2-7|TRBV5-1
CASAKGQSSYEQYF
TGCGCCAGCGCGAAAGGACAGAGTTCCTACGAGCAGTACTTC
>few|TRBD2|TRBJ2-7|TRBV30
CAWRLGSGVTYEQYF
TGTGCCTGGAGGTTGGGTAGCGGGGTAACCTACGAGCAGTACTTC
>-|TRBD2|TRBJ2-1|TRBV10-3
CAISRAGREGGEQFF
TGTGCCATCAGTAGAGCAGGGCGGGAGGGGGGTGAGCAGTTCTTC
>few|-|TRBJ1-1|TRBV29-1
CSVRGVEGLNTEAFF
TGCAGCGTTCGGGGCGTTGAGGGGCTGAACACTGAAGCTTTCTTT
>few|-|TRBJ2-4|TRBV29-1
CSASQAKNIQYF
TGCAGCGCATCCCAAGCCAAAAACATTCAGTACTTC
>few|TRBD1|TRBJ2-1|TRBV28
CASSPGTGLSYNEQFF
TGTGCCAGCAGCCCGGGGACAGGGCTGTCCTACAATGAGCAGTTCTTC
>few|TRBD1|TRBJ2-7|TRBV4-1
CASSQTGTGGYYEQYF
TGCGCCAGCAGCCAGACCGGGACAGGGGGCTACTACGAGCAGTACTTC
>few|TRBD2|TRBJ2-5|TRBV5-1
CASSFLAGGLMETQYF
TGCGCCAGCAGCTTTCTAGCGGGAGGGCTGATGGAGACCCAGTACTTT
>-|TRBD1|TRBJ1-2|TRBV16
CASRTGADYGYTF
TGTGCCAGCCGGACAGGGGCTGACTATGGCTACACCTTC
>-|TRBD1|TRBJ2-3|TRBV20-1
CSASPGGSGTDTQYF
TGCAGTGCTTCACCAGGGGGAAGCGGCACAGATACGCAGTATTTT
>many|-|TRBJ1-1|TRBV11-2
CASSRDRERAFF
TGTGCCAGCAGCCGAGATCGCGAGAGAGCTTTCTTT
>-|TRBD1|TRBJ2-3|TRBV18
CASSQTGQRTDTQYF
TGTGCCAGCTCACAGACAGGGCAACGCACAGATACGCAGTATTTT
>many|-|TRBJ2-5|TRBV12-3/TRBV12-4
CASRDSGGMETQYF
TGTGCCAGCAGGGACTCCGGGGGAATGGAGACCCAGTACTTC
>-|-|TRBJ1-1|TRBV11-2
CASSRNEAFF
TGTGCCAGCAGCCGAAATGAAGCTTTCTTT
>few|TRBD2|TRBJ2-4|TRBV4-2
CASSQVSGLAVNKNIQYF
TGTGCCAGCAGCCAAGTTTCGGGACTAGCGGTCAACAAAAACATTCAGTACTTC
>many|TRBD1|TRBJ2-3|TRBV12-3/TRBV12-4
CASSLGTGTQYF
TGTGCCAGCAGTTTAGGGACAGGGACGCAGTATTTT